The 23 T cell receptor beta chains below were found in one sample sequenced in a study of T cell changes during pregnancy in multiple sclerosis. Sequenced by immunoSEQ multiplex PCR; TCRdb stores in-frame clones only, minus some. The sample has about 38,000 clones, 70% to 90% seen once; the top ten hold under 7.5%. Here the sequenced sample was CD8+ T cells from peripheral blood mononuclear cells, taken in the third trimester of pregnancy. These receptors originate from a female donor with multiple sclerosis, enrolled in a pregnancy study.

The chain joins TRBV7-3 to TRBJ1-5, with D perhaps TRBD1 (5 bases). CDR3 length: 14 residues. V lost 0 bases and J lost 6, with 9 bases in between. CDR1 and CDR2 from the germline V gene are SGHTA and FQGTGA. The CDR3 nucleotides are TGTGCCAGCAGCTTAACGGGGCAGGGTCAGCCCCAGCATTTT. Protein sequence: CASSLTGQGQPQHF.

V gene TRBV28 combines with J gene TRBJ1-2, with TRBD1 as a possible D gene (5 bases). The CDR3 is made up of 15 amino acids. Trimming removed 1 base from V and 3 bases from J, with 12 bases in between. Germline V CDR1 and CDR2: MDHEN, SYDVKM. CDR3 region: CASSLSAGYDYGYTF. CDR3 sequence (DNA): TGTGCCAGCAGTTTATCCGCAGGGTACGACTATGGCTACACCTTC.

The chain has TRBV5-1 and TRBJ2-3, with D unresolved. Per germline, CDR1 SGHRS and CDR2 YFSETQ. This CDR3 has 15 amino acids. V was cut by 0 bases and J by 0 bases, with 8 bases left in between. CDR3: CASSLELPSTDTQYF. CDR3 in DNA: TGCGCCAGCAGCTTGGAGCTCCCTAGCACAGATACGCAGTATTTT.

J is TRBJ2-1 and V is TRBV11-2; perhaps TRBD1 as D (5 bases). This CDR3 region has 14 residues. Germline V gives CDR1 SGHAT, CDR2 FQNNGV. V was clipped by 4 bases and J by 3 bases, with 10 bases between them. In nucleotides, the CDR3 is TGTGCCAGCAGCTATAAAGACAGCTACAATGAGCAGTTCTTC. This translates into CASSYKDSYNEQFF.

This sequence joins TRBV6-5 and TRBJ1-2; possibly TRBD1 for D (5 bases). CDR1 MNHEY and CDR2 SVGAGI come from the germline V gene. V lost 4 bases and J lost 14, with 20 bases in between. This CDR3 has 13 amino acids. DNA of the CDR3: TGTGCCAGCAGTTTAAACCCCGGGGGGGGTAGGACCTTC. Translation gives CASSLNPGGGRTF.

V is TRBV7-9 and J is TRBJ1-2; D may be TRBD1 (5 bases). The V end was cut by 11 bases, the J end by 5 bases, with 12 bases between. CDR3 size: 11 residues. Germline-derived CDR1 and CDR2 are SEHNR and FQNEAQ (reference sequence). CDR3 DNA sequence: TGTGCCCATTACGACAGTTATGGCTACACCTTC. This sequence encodes CAHYDSYGYTF.

The genes are TRBV29-1 and TRBJ1-2, with D hard to call. CDR3 length: 13 amino acids. Germline CDR1 is SQVTM and CDR2 is ANQGSEA. Trimming took 0 bases from V and 6 from J, leaving 11 bases between them. This CDR3 reads CSVEDMRVHGYTF. The CDR3 region has the DNA TGCAGCGTTGAAGATATGAGGGTACATGGCTACACCTTC. Full variable domain (rest looked up from reference TRBV29-1 and TRBJ1-2): SAVISQKPSRDICQRGTSLTIQCQVDSQVTMMFWYRQQPGQSLTLIATANQGSEATYESGFVIDKFPISRPNLTFSTLTVSNMSPEDSSIYLCSVEDMRVHGYTFGSGTRLTVV.

The chain uses TRBV2 and TRBJ2-1, with a weak D call TRBD2 (5 bases). Between the trimmed V and J ends, which lost 3 bases and 3 bases, there was a span of 21 bases. This CDR3 is 18 amino acids long. Germline CDR1 and CDR2: SNHLY and FYNNEI. CDR3 residues: CASSERVGISEGYNEQFF. The DNA for the CDR3 is TGTGCCAGCAGTGAGAGGGTGGGGATCAGCGAGGGCTACAATGAGCAGTTCTTC.

V gene TRBV15 combines with J gene TRBJ2-2; D is perhaps TRBD1 (6 bases). CDR1 LNHNV and CDR2 YYDKDF come from the germline V gene (reference sequence). Trimming took off 6 bases at V and 4 bases at J, with 9 bases between the two ends. CDR3 length equals 13 residues. The CDR3 sequence is CATRGTSTGELFF. CDR3 DNA sequence: TGTGCCACCAGAGGGACATCCACCGGGGAGCTGTTTTTT.

V usage is TRBV6-1 and J usage is TRBJ1-6, with D unclear. This CDR3 comprises 14 residues. V was shortened by 5 bases and J by 4 bases, with 9 bases between the two germline ends. CDR1 and CDR2 (germline): MNHNS, SASEGT. The CDR3 protein is CASSIRTYNSPLHF. The CDR3 nucleotides are TGTGCCAGCAGTATCCGGACTTATAATTCACCCCTCCACTTT.

This rearrangement joins TRBV7-2 to TRBJ2-2, with D tentatively TRBD2 (6 bases). V shed 2 bases and J shed 3 bases, with 16 bases lying between them. Germline values: CDR1 SGHTA, CDR2 FQGNSA. The length of the CDR3 is 17 residues. The CDR3 loop is CASSLLRDWEDTGELFF. The CDR3 bases are TGTGCCAGCAGCTTACTCCGGGACTGGGAGGACACCGGGGAGCTGTTTTTT.

The chain is built from TRBV5-1 and TRBJ2-5; the D gene is possibly TRBD2 (5 bases). Germline V gene lookup returns CDR1 SGHRS and CDR2 YFSETQ. This CDR3 region has 16 residues. V lost 1 base and J 2 bases, leaving 15 bases between the germline ends. DNA of the CDR3: TGCGCCAGCAGCTTGCAGGCGGCGGGTGTACAAGAGACCCAGTACTTC. Its protein product is CASSLQAAGVQETQYF.

The chain recombines TRBV28 with TRBJ2-3; D possibly corresponds to TRBD2 (7 bases). Germline V gene lookup returns CDR1 MDHEN and CDR2 SYDVKM. The CDR3 runs 14 residues. V was cut by 6 bases and J by 5 bases, with 15 bases left in between. The CDR3, as DNA: TGTGCCAGCAGCTGGGCGGGGGCGCAAGATACGCAGTATTTT. It is translated as CASSWAGAQDTQYF.

The chain recombines TRBV27 with TRBJ2-1, with D possibly TRBD2 on 6 matching bases. Germline V gives CDR1 MNHEY, CDR2 SMNVEV (reference sequence). V lost 7 bases and J lost 9, with 25 bases in between. The CDR3 has 16 amino acids. CDR3 nucleotide sequence: TGTGCCAGCACCCTGATGTGGGGGGACCTCGGGGGTGAGCAGTTCTTC. Its translation: CASTLMWGDLGGEQFF.

Worth noting for this clone: The sample holds other DNA sequences that translate to the same CDR3. The chain joins TRBV7-3 to TRBJ1-1, with D maybe TRBD1 (5 bases). The CDR3 is made up of 13 amino acids. V was cut by 2 bases and J by 2 bases, with 6 bases left in between. Germline assignment: CDR1 SGHTA and CDR2 FQGTGA. The CDR3 spells CASSLGQNTEAFF. CDR3 nucleotides: TGTGCCAGCAGCTTAGGACAAAACACTGAAGCTTTCTTT.

This clone was picked up one time. The gene calls are TRBV27 and TRBJ1-5; TRBD1 might be the D (5 bases). The germline V gene encodes CDR1 MNHEY and CDR2 SMNVEV (reference sequence). The CDR3 is made up of 13 amino acids. Trimming took 5 bases from V and 5 from J, leaving 10 bases between them. CDR3 nucleotides: TGTGCCAGCAGTGCGGGGGGGGATCAGCCCCAGCATTTT. This sequence encodes CASSAGGDQPQHF.

The chain employs TRBV7-3 and TRBJ2-7; TRBD1 might be the D (6 bases). The CDR3 runs 13 residues. Per the germline V gene, CDR1 is SGHTA and CDR2 is FQGTGA. V gave up 5 bases and J gave up 5 bases, with 13 bases separating them. CDR3 bases: TGTGCCAGCAGCGACGGGACATTCCACGAGCAGTACTTC. As protein: CASSDGTFHEQYF. Complete variable domain (other parts from reference TRBV7-3 and TRBJ2-7): GAGVSQTPSNKVTEKGKYVELRCDPISGHTALYWYRQSLGQGPEFLIYFQGTGAADDSGLPNDRFFAVRPEGSVSTLKIQRTERGDSAVYLCASSDGTFHEQYFGPGTRLTVT.

The J gene is TRBJ2-7, the V gene TRBV2, with D possibly being TRBD1 (5 bases). The germline V gene encodes CDR1 SNHLY and CDR2 FYNNEI. V shed 4 bases and J shed 3 bases, with 10 bases lying between them. The CDR3 is 13 amino acids. DNA of the CDR3: TGTGCCAGCAGTGTCAGGGTCGGCTACGAGCAGTACTTC. This encodes CASSVRVGYEQYF.

The J gene is TRBJ2-2, the V gene TRBV27; D gene ambiguous. Trimming cost V 7 bases and J 0 bases, with 9 bases left between them. Germline V CDR1 and CDR2: MNHEY, SMNVEV (reference sequence). The CDR3 loop spans 14 amino acids. The CDR3 nucleotides read TGTGCCAGCACCGGCGGCGCGAACACCGGGGAGCTGTTTTTT. Its translation: CASTGGANTGELFF.

This clone has more than one count but fewer than ten. The J gene is TRBJ1-1, the V gene TRBV30; no firm D call. Trimming left V 2 bases short and J 1 base short, with 5 bases between. The CDR3 covers 12 residues. The germline V gene encodes CDR1 GTSNPN and CDR2 SVGIG (reference sequence). The CDR3 region has the DNA TGTGCCTGGAGTCCCGGGAACACTGAAGCTTTCTTT. Protein product: CAWSPGNTEAFF. Looking up the rest from reference TRBV30 and TRBJ1-1 gives the full variable domain: SQTIHQWPATLVQPVGSPLSLECTVEGTSNPNLYWYRQAAGRGLQLLFYSVGIGQISSEVPQNLSASRPQDRQFILSSKKLLLSDSGFYLCAWSPGNTEAFFGQGTRLTVV.

The J gene is TRBJ2-1, the V gene TRBV27, with D unresolved. Germline CDR1 reads MNHEY; CDR2 reads SMNVEV (reference sequence). CDR3 length equals 13 residues. V was pared by 3 bases and J by 5 bases, with 8 bases between. The CDR3 is CASSFNPNNEQFF. As DNA, the CDR3 is TGTGCCAGCAGTTTCAACCCTAACAATGAGCAGTTCTTC.

This clone has a single count. The J gene is TRBJ2-7, the V gene TRBV5-4; TRBD1 matches at 9 bases. With V trimmed by 4 bases and J by 2 bases, 7 bases remained unmatched. The CDR3 runs to 15 residues. Germline values: CDR1 SGHNT, CDR2 YYREEE (reference sequence). The CDR3 is CASSPAGQGPYEQYF. The CDR3 DNA follows: TGTGCCAGCAGCCCCGCGGGACAGGGTCCCTACGAGCAGTACTTC.

This chain connects TRBV6-4 to TRBJ2-3, with 10 bases identical to TRBD2. This CDR3 region has 14 residues. J gave up 3 bases and V 5 bases, and 2 bases lay outside the gene matches. Germline V gene lookup returns CDR1 MRHNA and CDR2 SNTAGT. CDR3: CASSSGGDTDTQYF. CDR3 nucleotides: TGTGCCAGCAGTAGCGGGGGGGATACAGATACGCAGTATTTT.